This T cell receptor beta chain is from a study of T-cell reconstitution after alpha-beta-depleted transplantation in children (dated by TCRdb to between 2015 and 2016). At the level of the whole study: Using TCR repertoire profiling, the study quantitatively followed how T-cell immune reconstitution unfolded in children after TCRalphabeta/CD19-depleted allogeneic hematopoietic cell transplantation. Broad study findings and their caveats: In some patients, the high TCRbeta diversity seen at day 60 was put down to recipient T cells and intrathymic progenitors that had survived conditioning. Over subsequent months, a decline in hyperexpanded clone frequencies was noted, and after one year, T-cell counts and TCRbeta diversity were mostly ascribed to newly produced T cells. The apparently early recovery of alphabetaT-cell counts about two months after transplant reportedly depended on only several hundred rapidly expanded clones that came from non-depleted graft cells.

CDR1 and CDR2 (SQVTM, ANQGSEA) derive from the germline V gene. Including the terminal cysteine and phenylalanine, the CDR3 comprises 13 residues. Only the CDR3 DNA is retained, 39 bases long and in frame from the first base. Germline trimming amounts to 7 bases on V and 6 bases on J, with 6 as the count of junction bases outside the gene matches. Library preparation was by PCR. Reads for this sample came from an Illumina HiSeq 2500. TCR libraries were prepared with molecular barcoding, using unique molecular identifiers to normalize TCRbeta repertoire quantification. TCRdb ran its own pipeline on the public reads, namely fastp trimming at Q25 and MiXCR clone calling, and kept in-frame beta chains. CDR3 protein duplicates are merged, each entry listing the most common genes and DNA. The table for this sample lists about 980,000 distinct CDR3 sequences; roughly 31% of them were counted only once. The ten top clones hold about 28% of the sample.

The intended sense of this specimen's treatment or condition label: allogeneic hematopoietic cell transplantation with graft depleted of TCRalphabeta T cells and CD19 B cells. The children who served as transplant recipients had been given grafts of TCRalphabeta/CD19-depleted allogeneic hematopoietic cells. Only a few counts were recorded for this clonotype. Its antigen is currently not known. No base quality values were provided; no much bigger clone lies one nucleotide off. This specimen was PBMCs, mostly from graft donor cells, taken 360 days after TCRalphabeta/CD19-depleted stem cell transplant. This clonotype was obtained from a boy under two years old who had a stem cell transplant for SCID, so the T cells may come from the graft donor. The chain couples TRBV29-1 to TRBJ2-1, with TRBD2 matching 10 junction bases. The CDR3 protein is CSALAGGINEQFF. The sequenced DNA is TGCAGCGCCTTAGCGGGGGGTATCAATGAGCAGTTCTTC.